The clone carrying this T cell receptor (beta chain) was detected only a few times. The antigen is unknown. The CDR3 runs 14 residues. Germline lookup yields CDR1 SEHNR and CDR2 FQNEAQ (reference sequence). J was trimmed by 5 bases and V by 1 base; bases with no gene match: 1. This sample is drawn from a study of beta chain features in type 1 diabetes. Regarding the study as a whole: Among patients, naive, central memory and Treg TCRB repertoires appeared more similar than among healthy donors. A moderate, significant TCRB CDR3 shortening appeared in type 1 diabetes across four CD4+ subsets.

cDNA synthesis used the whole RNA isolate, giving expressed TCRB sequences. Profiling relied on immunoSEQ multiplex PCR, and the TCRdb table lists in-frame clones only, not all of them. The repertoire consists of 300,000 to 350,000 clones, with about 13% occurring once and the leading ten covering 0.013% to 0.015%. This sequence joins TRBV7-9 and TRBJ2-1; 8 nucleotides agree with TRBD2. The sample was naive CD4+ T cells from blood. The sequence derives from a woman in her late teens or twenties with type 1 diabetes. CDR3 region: CASSLGLANNEQFF. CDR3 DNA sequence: TGTGCCAGCAGCTTAGGACTAGCGAACAATGAGCAGTTCTTC. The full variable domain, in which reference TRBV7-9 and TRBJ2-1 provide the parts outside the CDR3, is DTGVSQNPRHKITKRGQNVTFRCDPISEHNRLYWYRQTLGQGPEFLTYFQNEAQLEKSRLLSDRFSAERPKGSFSTLEIQRTEQGDSAMYLCASSLGLANNEQFFGPGTRLTVL.